This T cell receptor (beta chain) comes out of a study of blood T cell repertoires in COVID-19. At the level of the study: Sources were T cells, B-cell-depleted T cells, or PBMCs; the material itself was cDNA or gDNA.

This CDR3 contains 18 residues. Germline V gene sequence: CDR1 SGHTA, CDR2 FQGNSA. J gave up 7 bases and V 3 bases, and 13 bases lay outside the gene matches. Per the study methods: Using reference gene primer amplification, nucleated cell counts were estimated. TCRdb's table, derived via immunoSEQ multiplex PCR, lists solely in-frame clones and lacks some. V, J and clone size derive from that table, while D and trimming were established from the DNA sequence. The table shows under 200,000 clones, with around 85% occurring only once. The chain is built from TRBV7-2 and TRBJ2-1; TRBD2 aligns across 12 bases. The sequenced sample consisted of peripheral blood. The sequence derives from a woman at least 80 years old with acute or convalescent COVID-19. The CDR3 nucleotides are TGTGCCAGCAGCTTCACCTCTAGCGGGAGGGCCCGTGGGAATGAGCAGTTCTTC. Protein sequence: CASSFTSSGRARGNEQFF.